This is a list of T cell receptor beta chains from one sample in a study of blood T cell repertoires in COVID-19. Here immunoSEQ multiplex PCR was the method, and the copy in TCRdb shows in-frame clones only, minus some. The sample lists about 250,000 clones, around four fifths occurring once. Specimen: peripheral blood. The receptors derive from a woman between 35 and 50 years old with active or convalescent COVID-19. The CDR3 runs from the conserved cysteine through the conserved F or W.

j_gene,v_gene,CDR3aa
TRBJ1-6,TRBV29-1,CSARTGGSPLHF
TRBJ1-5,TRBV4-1,CASSQDGRALQPQHF
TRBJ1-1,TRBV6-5,CASSRDRGVRTEAFF
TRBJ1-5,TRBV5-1,CASSSGGNQPQHF
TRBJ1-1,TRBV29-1,CSVDRGFYAMGTEAFF
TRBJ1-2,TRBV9,CASSVEAVLNYGYTF
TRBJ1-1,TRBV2,CASSFRGTEAFF
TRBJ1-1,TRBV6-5,CASSYRIQGNTEAFF
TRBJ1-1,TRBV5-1,CASSGYRGTEAFF
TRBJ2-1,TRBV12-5,CASGLVRLGQGSYNEQFF
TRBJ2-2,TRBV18,CASSPPLSLAGGTTGELFF
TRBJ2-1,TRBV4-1,CASSQGLGQGSSYNEQFF
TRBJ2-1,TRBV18,CASSPLGGDYNEQFF
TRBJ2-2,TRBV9,CASSDPWGENTGELFF
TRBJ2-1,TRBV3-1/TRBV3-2,CASSQSGTGGSYNEQFF
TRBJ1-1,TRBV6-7,CASSSLQGMNTEAFF
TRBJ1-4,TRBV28,CASSLSLGQNEKLFF
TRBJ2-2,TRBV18,CASSRTSGGANTGELFF
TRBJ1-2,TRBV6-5,CASSYSTGEGYTF
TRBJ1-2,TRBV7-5,CVRSRRVANYGYTF
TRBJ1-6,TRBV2,CASSAYQLNSPLHF
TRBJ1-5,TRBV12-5,CASGPATGTSLKRQPQHF
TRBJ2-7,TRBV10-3,CAISGESSYEQYF
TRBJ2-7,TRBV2,CASTLGQGPYEQYF
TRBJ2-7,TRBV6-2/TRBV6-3,CASSSAEVEGEQYF
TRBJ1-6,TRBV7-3,CASSSGGGNSPLHF
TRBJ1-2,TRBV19,CASSIGLVQGYTF
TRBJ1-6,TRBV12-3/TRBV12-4,CASKLGDRSPLHF
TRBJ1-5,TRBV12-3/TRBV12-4,CASSFGGNQPQHF
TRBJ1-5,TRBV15,CATSKDRFNQPQHF
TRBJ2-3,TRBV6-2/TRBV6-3,CASSYSGQGKWDTQYF
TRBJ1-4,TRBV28,CASSLLTGATNEKLFF
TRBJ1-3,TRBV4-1,CASSLSTWPSGNTIYF
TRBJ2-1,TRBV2,CASTGLSFNEQFF
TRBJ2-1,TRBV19,CASRHPEGRSRNEQFF
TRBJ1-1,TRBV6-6,CASSYYGQSTNEAFF
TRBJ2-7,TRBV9,CASSPVGGRYEQYF
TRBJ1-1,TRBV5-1,CASSPGRGSTEAFF
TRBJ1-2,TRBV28,CASAPLAIRGQLPYGYTF
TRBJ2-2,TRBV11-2,CASTYPGGELFF
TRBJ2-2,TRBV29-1,CSVEDRGVLGGELFF
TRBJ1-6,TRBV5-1,CASSPSRSSYNSPLHF
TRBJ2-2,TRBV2,CASRARTGPGKLFF
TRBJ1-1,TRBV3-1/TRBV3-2,CASSPNRRGGEAFF
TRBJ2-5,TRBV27,CASSSGTGGVETQYF
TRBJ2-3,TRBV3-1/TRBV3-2,CASSQDVGQLAGLYTDTQYF
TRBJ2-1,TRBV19,CASSSGVLNEQFF
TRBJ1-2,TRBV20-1,CSASTGLYGYTF
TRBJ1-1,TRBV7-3,CASSLFGGINTEAFF
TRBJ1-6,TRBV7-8,CASSQRGSPLHF
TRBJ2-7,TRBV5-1,CASSPSSPGEQYF
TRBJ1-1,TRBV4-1,CASSRLGGNTEAFF
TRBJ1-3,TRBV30,CAWNFRTGHSGNTIYF
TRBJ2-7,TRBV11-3,CASSRQGAREQYF
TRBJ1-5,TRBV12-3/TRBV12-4,CATRGGINQPQHF
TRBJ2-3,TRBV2,CASSAGGKDTQYF
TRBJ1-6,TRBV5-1,CASSFETVNSPLHF
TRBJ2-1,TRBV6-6,CASRPGGAISNEQFF
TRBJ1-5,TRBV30,CAWSTRENQPQHF